The 6 T cell receptor beta chains given below trace back to one sample, sequenced in a study of blood T cell repertoires in COVID-19. Some clones are missing from TCRdb's copy, which holds only in-frame ones; the method was immunoSEQ multiplex PCR. The repertoire holds roughly 250,000 clones, with approximately 84% as singletons. The source material was PBMCs or T cells enriched from blood (not recorded which). The receptors were sampled from a woman between 35 and 50 years old with acute COVID-19.

This chain uses TRBV9 with TRBJ2-1, with D perhaps matching TRBD2 (6 bases). Germline V lookup: CDR1 SGDLS, CDR2 YYNGEE. V lost 3 bases and J lost 5, with 12 bases in between. CDR3 size: 14 residues. The CDR3 loop is CASSARGSHNEQFF. CDR3 coding DNA: TGTGCCAGCAGCGCACGGGGGAGCCACAATGAGCAGTTCTTC.

The chain employs TRBV11-2 and TRBJ2-5; maybe TRBD2 (5 bases). Germline lookup yields CDR1 SGHAT and CDR2 FQNNGV. Between the trimmed V and J ends, which lost 4 bases and 2 bases, there was a span of 11 bases. The CDR3 contains 14 residues. The CDR3 bases are TGTGCCAGCAGCTATTGGCGGGCTCAAGAGACCCAGTACTTC. As protein: CASSYWRAQETQYF. The full variable domain, rest sourced from reference TRBV11-2 and TRBJ2-5, is EAGVAQSPRYKIIEKRQSVAFWCNPISGHATLYWYQQILGQGPKLLIQFQNNGVVDDSQLPKDRFSAERLKGVDSTLKIQPAKLEDSAVYLCASSYWRAQETQYFGPGTRLLVL.

The chain uses TRBV30 and TRBJ1-5; D is perhaps TRBD1 (5 bases). The CDR3 length is 15 residues. Trimming left V 1 base short and J 7 bases short, with 17 bases between. CDR1 and CDR2 from the germline V gene are GTSNPN and SVGIG (reference sequence). The CDR3 nucleotides read TGTGCCTGGAGTGCCACAACCGGGGGAGGCCAGCCCCAGCATTTT. The encoded protein is CAWSATTGGGQPQHF.

This chain uses TRBV27 with TRBJ2-1; 8 bases are a match to TRBD2. Germline-derived CDR1 and CDR2 are MNHEY and SMNVEV (reference sequence). V lost 6 bases and J lost 10; bases outside the gene matches: 14. The CDR3 loop spans 15 amino acids. CDR3 sequence: CASSPLADLRDEQFF. CDR3 DNA: TGTGCCAGCAGCCCACTAGCGGATCTCAGGGACGAGCAGTTCTTC.

The V gene is TRBV7-9, the J gene TRBJ1-1, with D maybe TRBD1 (5 bases). V gave up 1 base and J gave up 7 bases, with 7 bases separating them. Germline V gene sequence: CDR1 SEHNR, CDR2 FQNEAQ (reference sequence). The CDR3 covers 12 residues. CDR3 DNA sequence: TGTGCCAGCAGCTTAGAACAGGTTGAAGCTTTCTTT. It yields the protein CASSLEQVEAFF.

The rearrangement uses TRBV10-3 and TRBJ1-2, with 8 bases that match TRBD1. Germline CDR1 reads ENHRY; CDR2 reads SYGVKD. CDR3 size: 13 residues. V lost 4 bases, J lost 5 bases, and 3 bases stayed unmatched. The CDR3 spells CAISAGGVYGYTF. The CDR3 region has the DNA TGTGCCATCAGTGCAGGGGGCGTATATGGCTACACCTTC.